This is a list of T cell receptor beta chains from one sample in a study of T-cell reconstitution after alpha-beta-depleted transplantation in children. TCRdb re-called the PCR reads with MiXCR, one entry per CDR3 protein. Of around 670,000 distinct CDR3 sequences in the sample, about an eighth were seen once. Material: PBMCs, obtained before TCRalphabeta/CD19-depleted stem cell transplant. All receptors derive from a girl between 2 and 10 years old with congenital amegakaryocytic thrombocytopenia, due to receive a stem cell transplant. Each CDR3 is given with its conserved first and last residue. Each record gives: V gene, clone size, CDR3 protein. Not all rows give a size; the values are once, few, many and, for expanded clones, a class.

>TRBV5-1|.
CASSEIGWRELFF
>TRBV20-1|many
CSAKSVNEQFF
>TRBV5-1|many
CASSGQGSTDTQYF
>TRBV5-1|few
CASTGWQGSTQSQYF
>TRBV30|few
CAWRDGPARDTQYF
>TRBV20-1|.
CSARGGDMSYNEQFF
>TRBV12-3/TRBV12-4|many
CASSLRTPTGSNQPQHF
>TRBV7-9|.
CASSHPGAGDYGYTF
>TRBV7-2|.
CASSFWTEQYF
>TRBV5-1|many
CASSLPGLGHNEQFF
>TRBV20-1|.
CSARGPGGFADTQYF
>TRBV29-1|many
CSVEAGFEQFF
>TRBV5-1|many
CASSLSPSYEQYF
>TRBV20-1|.
CSADRDPSHSATYGYTF
>TRBV28|few
CASRGLAGLNEQFF
>TRBV15|.
CATSRGRDSNQPQHF
>TRBV2|few
CASSESLTDRRLRLPNEQFF
>TRBV20-1|few
CSASGLAAYIEQFF
>TRBV11-2|few
CASSLALDIQYF
>TRBV7-6|many
CATTELAGGTGELFF
>TRBV4-1|.
CASSQGLGKETQYF
>TRBV29-1|few
CSVDHLNDEQFF
>TRBV18|few
CASSPGSETQYF
>TRBV11-1|few
CSSSLRVGVLVDSYNEQFF
>TRBV20-1|.
CSAVKVGGRDDEQYF
>TRBV5-1|many
CASISGRASDTQYF